This TCR beta chain was sequenced in a study of blood T cells in healthy people across ages. Staff drew roughly 10 milliliters of peripheral blood from each donor. The V end was cut by 7 bases, the J end by 5 bases, with 12 bases between. Per the germline V gene, CDR1 is SNHLY and CDR2 is FYNNEI. CDR3 size: 14 residues. A second about 7 to 11 cycle PCR used barcoded and J-beta primers. TCRdb reprocessed the 5' RACE reads via MiXCR and lists one record per CDR3 protein. The sample yields around 870,000 distinct CDR3 sequences, around 26% seen once. The specimen sequenced was blood. This chain joins TRBV2 and TRBJ1-6; D is unresolved. The receptor was isolated from an elderly woman in good health. The CDR3 DNA sequence: TGTGCCAGCAATGCAGGCCCCAATAATTCACCCCTCCACTTT. This codes for CASNAGPNNSPLHF.